This is a list of T cell receptor beta chains from one sample in a study of OX40 agonist ivuxolimab in advanced cancers. Here immunoSEQ multiplex PCR was the method, and the copy in TCRdb shows in-frame clones only, minus some. Altogether about 93,000 clones are present, approximately 90% being singletons, with the ten largest covering around 0.5%. This material consisted of CD4+ or CD8+ T cells sorted from blood, taken in a trial of the OX40 agonist ivuxolimab. All receptors come from an adult with an advanced solid tumor such as melanoma, head and neck, liver or kidney cancer. The CDR3 runs from the conserved cysteine through the conserved F or W. The D gene is left open where the match is weak. Clone sizes are given selectively: once, few, many, or a class where the clone is expanded.

clone_size j_call v_call d_call cdr3_aa cdr3_nt
. TRBJ2-1 TRBV7-8 . CASSLNNEQFF TGTGCCAGCAGCCTAAACAATGAGCAGTTCTTC
. TRBJ1-3 TRBV2 . CASSLSRISSGNTIYF TGTGCCAGCAGTCTTTCACGGATCAGCTCTGGAAACACCATATATTTT
. TRBJ2-2 TRBV6-5 . CASRPDFTNTGELFF TGTGCCAGCAGGCCGGACTTTACGAACACCGGGGAGCTGTTTTTT
. TRBJ2-1 TRBV9 . CASSLGSTGHNEQFF TGTGCCAGCAGCCTAGGATCGACTGGACACAATGAGCAGTTCTTC
. TRBJ2-5 TRBV9 . CASSATNVALGEQYF TGTGCCAGCAGCGCCACAAACGTCGCTCTTGGAGAGCAGTACTTC
. TRBJ1-2 TRBV2 . CASSESGPLNYGYTF TGTGCCAGCAGTGAATCGGGACCTCTTAACTATGGCTACACCTTC
. TRBJ2-1 TRBV9 TRBD2 CASSVDNGGVREQFF TGTGCCAGCAGCGTAGATAACGGGGGGGTCAGGGAGCAGTTCTTC
. TRBJ2-5 TRBV5-4 . CASGPGRGETQYF TGTGCCAGCGGCCCGGGTCGAGGAGAGACCCAGTACTTC
. TRBJ2-1 TRBV7-3 TRBD1 CASSQDRGSYNEQFF TGTGCCAGCAGTCAGGACAGGGGATCCTACAATGAGCAGTTCTTC
. TRBJ2-7 TRBV11-2 . CASSFGDGYEQYF TGTGCCAGCAGCTTTGGGGATGGCTACGAGCAGTACTTC
. TRBJ1-1 TRBV6-1 . CASTHRRLNTEAFF TGTGCCAGCACCCACAGGAGATTGAACACTGAAGCTTTCTTT
. TRBJ2-7 TRBV7-3 TRBD1 CASSLDRAYEQYF TGTGCCAGCAGCCTGGACAGGGCCTACGAGCAGTACTTC
. TRBJ2-1 TRBV4-2 . CASSQDNSGYYNEQFF TGTGCCAGCAGCCAAGATAATAGCGGTTATTACAATGAGCAGTTCTTC
. TRBJ2-3 TRBV5-4 . CASSLRGSASRDTQYF TGTGCCAGCAGCTTGAGGGGGTCCGCGTCTCGGGATACGCAGTATTTT
. TRBJ2-7 TRBV5-1 TRBD1 CASSLRDRSYEQYF TGCGCCAGCAGCTTAAGGGACAGATCCTACGAGCAGTACTTC
once TRBJ1-2 TRBV2 TRBD1 CASRQGANYGYTF TGTGCCAGCCGACAGGGGGCTAACTATGGCTACACCTTC
few TRBJ1-5 TRBV10-3 . CAISDGYQPQHF TGTGCCATCAGTGATGGTTACCAGCCCCAGCATTTT
. TRBJ1-3 TRBV6-5 TRBD1 CASSYSRGRDTIYF TGTGCCAGCAGTTACTCCAGGGGGCGGGACACCATATATTTT
. TRBJ1-5 TRBV27 TRBD1 CASSTRGYNQPQHF TGTGCCAGCAGTACCAGGGGGTACAATCAGCCCCAGCATTTT
. TRBJ2-7 TRBV6-1 . CASSEGGSSYEQYF TGTGCCAGCAGTGAAGGGGGTAGCTCCTACGAGCAGTACTTC
. TRBJ2-7 TRBV18 . CASSPSLDEQYF TGTGCCAGCTCTCCAAGTCTCGACGAGCAGTACTTC
. TRBJ1-4 TRBV2 TRBD1 CASRTGDATNEKLFF TGTGCCAGCAGGACAGGGGACGCAACTAATGAAAAACTGTTTTTT
. TRBJ1-6 TRBV7-3 . CASSRQADSPLHF TGTGCCAGCAGCCGACAGGCGGATTCACCCCTCCACTTT
. TRBJ1-2 TRBV28 TRBD1 CASSLGGQGMEGYTF TGTGCCAGCAGTTTAGGGGGACAGGGTATGGAGGGCTACACCTTC
. TRBJ1-3 TRBV18 . CASSPDGNTIYF TGTGCCAGCTCACCGGACGGAAACACCATATATTTT
. TRBJ2-3 TRBV7-2 . CASSLERIDTQYF TGTGCCAGCAGCTTAGAGAGGATAGATACGCAGTATTTT
once TRBJ1-2 TRBV6-6 . CASSLDSYGYTF TGTGCCAGCAGCCTGGACAGCTATGGCTACACCTTC
. TRBJ2-2 TRBV5-1 . CASSPLGGRVGNTGELFF TGCGCCAGCAGCCCTCTCGGAGGCAGGGTAGGAAACACCGGGGAGCTGTTTTTT
. TRBJ1-5 TRBV4-1 . CASSQDPGNSNQPQHF TGCGCCAGCAGCCAAGATCCAGGAAATAGCAATCAGCCCCAGCATTTT
. TRBJ1-1 TRBV29-1 . CSVVGSRTEAFF TGCAGCGTGGTAGGGTCCCGAACTGAAGCTTTCTTT
once TRBJ2-7 TRBV11-2 TRBD1 CASSLDYRDRAHEQYF TGTGCCAGCAGCTTAGATTACCGGGACAGGGCGCACGAGCAGTACTTC
once TRBJ1-1 TRBV18 . CASSPPRPNTEAFF TGTGCCAGCTCACCACCGCGCCCGAACACTGAAGCTTTCTTT
. TRBJ1-1 TRBV10-1 . CASSDSRNTEAFF TGCGCCAGCAGTGACAGCCGGAACACTGAAGCTTTCTTT
. TRBJ2-5 TRBV5-8 . CASSLGLVPGNQETQYF TGTGCCAGCAGCTTGGGTTTGGTTCCAGGGAACCAAGAGACCCAGTACTTC
. TRBJ2-1 TRBV7-3 . CASSLAVHNEQFF TGTGCCAGCAGCTTAGCGGTCCACAATGAGCAGTTCTTC
. TRBJ2-7 TRBV7-9 . CASSPHQATYEQYF TGTGCCAGCAGCCCTCATCAGGCCACCTACGAGCAGTACTTC
. TRBJ1-4 TRBV2 . CASTQDRDNEKLFF TGTGCCAGCACCCAAGACCGAGATAATGAAAAACTGTTTTTT
. TRBJ2-1 TRBV25-1 . CASSDYRSDEQFF TGTGCCAGCAGTGATTATCGCTCGGATGAGCAGTTCTTC
. TRBJ2-7 TRBV7-6 . CASSPRYLAYEQYF TGTGCCAGCAGTCCTCGGTACTTAGCCTACGAGCAGTACTTC
. TRBJ1-2 TRBV20-1 TRBD1 CSARQGDGYTF TGCAGTGCTCGACAGGGCGATGGCTACACCTTC
. TRBJ2-3 TRBV5-1 TRBD2 CASGAGTSGRRTDTQYF TGCGCCAGCGGAGCCGGGACTAGCGGGAGGCGCACAGATACGCAGTATTTT
. TRBJ1-6 TRBV18 . CASSRGGLESPLHF TGTGCCAGCTCACGCGGGGGATTAGAGTCACCCCTCCACTTT
. TRBJ2-7 TRBV6-5 TRBD1 CASRPGQGGYEQYF TGTGCCAGCAGACCGGGACAGGGAGGCTACGAGCAGTACTTC